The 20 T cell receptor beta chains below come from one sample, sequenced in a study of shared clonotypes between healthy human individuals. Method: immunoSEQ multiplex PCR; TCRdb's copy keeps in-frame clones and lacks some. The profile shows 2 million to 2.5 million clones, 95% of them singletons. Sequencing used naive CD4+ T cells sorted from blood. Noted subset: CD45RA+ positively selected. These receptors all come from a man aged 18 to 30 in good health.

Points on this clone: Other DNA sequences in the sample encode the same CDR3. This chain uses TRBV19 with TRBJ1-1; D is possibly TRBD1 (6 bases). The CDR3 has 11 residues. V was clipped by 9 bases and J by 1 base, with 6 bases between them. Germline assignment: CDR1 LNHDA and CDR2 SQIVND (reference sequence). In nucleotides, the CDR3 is TGTGCCAGCAGGGGGAACACTGAAGCTTTCTTT. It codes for CASRGNTEAFF. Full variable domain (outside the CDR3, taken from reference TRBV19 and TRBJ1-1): DGGITQSPKYLFRKEGQNVTLSCEQNLNHDAMYWYRQDPGQGLRLIYYSQIVNDFQKGDIAEGYSVSREKKESFPLTVTSAQKNPTAFYLCASRGNTEAFFGQGTRLTVV.

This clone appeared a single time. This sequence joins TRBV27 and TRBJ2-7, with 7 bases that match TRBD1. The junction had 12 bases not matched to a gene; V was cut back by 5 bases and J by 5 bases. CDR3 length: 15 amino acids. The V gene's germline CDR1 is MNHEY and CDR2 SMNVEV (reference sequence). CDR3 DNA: TGTGCCAGCAGTCCACAGGGGTTCGCGATTCACGAGCAGTACTTC. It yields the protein CASSPQGFAIHEQYF.

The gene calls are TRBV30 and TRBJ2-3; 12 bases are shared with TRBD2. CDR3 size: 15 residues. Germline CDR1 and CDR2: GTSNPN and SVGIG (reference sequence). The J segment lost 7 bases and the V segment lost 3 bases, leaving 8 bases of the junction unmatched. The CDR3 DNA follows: TGTGCCTGGAGATTCCTAGCGGGAGGGCCTTATACGCAGTATTTT. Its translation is CAWRFLAGGPYTQYF.

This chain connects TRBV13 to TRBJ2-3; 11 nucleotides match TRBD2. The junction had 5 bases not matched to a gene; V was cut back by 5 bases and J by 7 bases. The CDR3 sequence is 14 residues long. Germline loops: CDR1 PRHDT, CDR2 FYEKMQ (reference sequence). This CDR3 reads CASSNSGGAHTQYF. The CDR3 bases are TGTGCCAGCAGCAATAGCGGGGGGGCACATACGCAGTATTTT.

The CDR3 coding sequence is TGTGCCAGCTCACCACCGGTTTCAGAGGGGACTGAAGCTTTCTTT. It codes for CASSPPVSEGTEAFF. V gene TRBV18 combines with J gene TRBJ1-1, with D possibly TRBD1 on 5 matching bases. Between the trimmed V and J ends, which lost 0 bases and 5 bases, there was a span of 13 bases. The CDR3 length is 15 residues. Germline V lookup: CDR1 KGHSH, CDR2 LQKENI.

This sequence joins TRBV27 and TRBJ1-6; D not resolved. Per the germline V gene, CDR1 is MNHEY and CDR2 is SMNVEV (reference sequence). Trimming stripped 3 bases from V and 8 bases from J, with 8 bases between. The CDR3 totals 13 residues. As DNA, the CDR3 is TGTGCCAGCAGTTTCCGGAGGGATTCACCCCTCCACTTT. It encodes CASSFRRDSPLHF.

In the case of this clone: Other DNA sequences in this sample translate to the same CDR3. This CDR3 is CSARSLGEQFF. The CDR3 DNA is TGCAGTGCCCGGAGCCTGGGAGAGCAGTTCTTC. The genes are TRBV20-1 and TRBJ2-1, with D hard to call. Germline CDR1 reads DFQATT; CDR2 reads SNEGSKA (reference sequence). V lost 6 bases and J 10 bases, leaving 13 bases between the germline ends. The CDR3 sequence is 11 residues long.

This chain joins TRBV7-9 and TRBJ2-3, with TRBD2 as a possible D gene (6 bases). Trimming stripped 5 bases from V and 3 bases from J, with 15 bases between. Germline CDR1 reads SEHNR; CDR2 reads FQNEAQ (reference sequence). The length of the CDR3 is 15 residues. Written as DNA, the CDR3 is TGTGCCAGCAGCCGGACTACCGGTGCGACAGATACGCAGTATTTT. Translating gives CASSRTTGATDTQYF.

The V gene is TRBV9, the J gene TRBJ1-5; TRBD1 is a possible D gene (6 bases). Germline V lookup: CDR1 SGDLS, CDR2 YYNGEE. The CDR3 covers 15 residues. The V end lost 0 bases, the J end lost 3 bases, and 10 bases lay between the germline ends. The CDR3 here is CASSVGTANNQPQHF. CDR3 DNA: TGTGCCAGCAGCGTAGGGACAGCCAACAATCAGCCCCAGCATTTT.

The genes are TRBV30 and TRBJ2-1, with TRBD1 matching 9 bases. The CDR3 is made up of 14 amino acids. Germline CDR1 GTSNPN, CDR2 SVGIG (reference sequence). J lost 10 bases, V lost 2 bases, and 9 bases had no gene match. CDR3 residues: CAWSSGQGGEEQFF. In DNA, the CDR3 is TGTGCCTGGAGTTCGGGACAGGGTGGTGAGGAGCAGTTCTTC.

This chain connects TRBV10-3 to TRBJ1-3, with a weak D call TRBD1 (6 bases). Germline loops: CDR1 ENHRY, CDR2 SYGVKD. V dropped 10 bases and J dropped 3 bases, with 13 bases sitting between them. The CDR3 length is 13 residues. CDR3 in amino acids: CATTDRIGNTIYF. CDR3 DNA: TGTGCCACCACGGACAGAATTGGAAACACCATATATTTT.

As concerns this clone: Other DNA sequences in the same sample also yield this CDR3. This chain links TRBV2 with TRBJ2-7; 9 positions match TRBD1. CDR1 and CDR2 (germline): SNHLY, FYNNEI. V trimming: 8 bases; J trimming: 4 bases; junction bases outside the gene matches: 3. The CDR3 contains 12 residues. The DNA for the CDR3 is TGTGCCAGCGCCGGGACAGGGTACGAGCAGTACTTC. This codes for CASAGTGYEQYF.

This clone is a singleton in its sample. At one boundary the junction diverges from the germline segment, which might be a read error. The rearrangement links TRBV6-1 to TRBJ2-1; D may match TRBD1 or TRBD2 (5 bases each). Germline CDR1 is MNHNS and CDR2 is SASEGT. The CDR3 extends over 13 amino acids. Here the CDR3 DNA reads TGTGCCGGAAACCGGGACGGGTACAATGCGCAGTTCTTC. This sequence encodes CAGNRDGYNAQFF.

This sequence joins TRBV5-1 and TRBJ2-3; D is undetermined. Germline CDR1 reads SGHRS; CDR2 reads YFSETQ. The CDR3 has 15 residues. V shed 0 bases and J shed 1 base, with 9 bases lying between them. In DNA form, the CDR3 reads TGCGCCAGCAGCTTGGATCTAGACCGCACAGATACGCAGTATTTT. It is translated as CASSLDLDRTDTQYF.

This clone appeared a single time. CDR3 in amino acids: CSVIWNRGLIFYEQYF. The DNA of the CDR3 is TGCAGCGTGATTTGGAACAGGGGGCTGATCTTCTACGAGCAGTACTTC. The genes are TRBV29-1 and TRBJ2-7; 9 positions match TRBD1. After removal of 6 bases from V and 3 bases from J, the junction contained 15 bases not matched to a gene. CDR1 is SQVTM, CDR2 ANQGSEA, per germline. This CDR3 spans 16 amino acids.

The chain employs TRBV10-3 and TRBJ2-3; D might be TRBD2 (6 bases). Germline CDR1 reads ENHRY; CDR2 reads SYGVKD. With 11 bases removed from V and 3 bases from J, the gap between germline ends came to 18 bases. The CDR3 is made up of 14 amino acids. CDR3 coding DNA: TGTGCCGGGAAGGAGGGAGGTGGTACAGATACGCAGTATTTT. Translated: CAGKEGGGTDTQYF.

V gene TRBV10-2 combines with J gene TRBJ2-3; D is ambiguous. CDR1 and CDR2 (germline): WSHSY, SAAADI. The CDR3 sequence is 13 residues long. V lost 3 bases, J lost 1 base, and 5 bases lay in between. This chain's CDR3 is CASSDPGTDTQYF. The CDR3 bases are TGCGCCAGCAGTGATCCGGGCACAGATACGCAGTATTTT.

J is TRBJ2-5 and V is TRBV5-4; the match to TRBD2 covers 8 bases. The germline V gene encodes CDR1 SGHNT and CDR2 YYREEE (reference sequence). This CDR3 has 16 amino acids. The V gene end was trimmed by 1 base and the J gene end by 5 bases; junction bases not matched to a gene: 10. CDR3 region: CASSLSNSGGGETQYF. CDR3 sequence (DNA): TGTGCCAGCAGCTTGTCCAACTCCGGGGGGGGTGAGACCCAGTACTTC.

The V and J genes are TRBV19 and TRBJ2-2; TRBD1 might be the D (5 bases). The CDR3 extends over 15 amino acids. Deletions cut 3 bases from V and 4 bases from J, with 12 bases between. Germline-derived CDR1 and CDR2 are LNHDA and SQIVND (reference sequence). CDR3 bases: TGTGCCAGTAGTATCCAAGGGGTGACCACCGGGGAGCTGTTTTTT. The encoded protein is CASSIQGVTTGELFF.

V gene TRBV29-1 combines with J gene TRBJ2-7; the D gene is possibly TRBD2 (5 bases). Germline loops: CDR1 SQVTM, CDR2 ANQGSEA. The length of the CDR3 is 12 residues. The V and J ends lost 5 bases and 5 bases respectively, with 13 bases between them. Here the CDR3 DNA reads TGCAGCGTTAGCGGCCCGTCTCACGAGCAGTACTTC. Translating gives CSVSGPSHEQYF.